What follows describes a single TCR beta chain. The sample belongs to a study of blood T cell repertoires in COVID-19. Per the study methods: Estimates of nucleated cell counts were drawn from the amplification of reference gene primers. Using immunoSEQ multiplex PCR, the repertoire was profiled, and TCRdb retains in-frame clones only, with some absent. V and J calls and clone size are those listed in that table; D and trimming were worked out from the DNA. The repertoire holds around 270,000 clones, with about 87% as singletons. Germline assignment: CDR1 SGHNT and CDR2 YYREEE (reference sequence). The V gene lost 4 bases and the J gene lost 8 bases, with 17 bases spanning the gap. CDR3 length equals 14 residues.

The sequence was obtained from a woman in her fifties or sixties with acute or convalescent COVID-19. The chain has TRBV5-4 and TRBJ2-3; perhaps TRBD1 as D (6 bases). The sequenced sample was peripheral blood. DNA of the CDR3: TGTGCCAGCAGCAGAGGGGACATCGGCGGTACGCAGTATTTT. Protein product: CASSRGDIGGTQYF.